The subject of this entry is one T cell receptor beta chain. As yet, its antigen is unknown. Per the germline V gene, CDR1 is MDHEN and CDR2 is SYDVKM. V dropped 3 bases and J dropped 7 bases, with 13 bases sitting between them. This CDR3 contains 15 residues. This entry is derived from a study of T cell responses to AZD1222 COVID-19 vaccine. General study findings and limits: Regions left unmutated in variants are reportedly the target of nearly half of spike-specific TCRs.

The data were produced by immunoSEQ multiplex PCR, yet TCRdb's version contains in-frame clones alone and is incomplete. The sample has around 69,000 clones, 88% seen once. The origin of this receptor is an adult in good health. The source was peripheral blood, collected on day 0 of AZD1222 vaccination. The chain recombines TRBV28 with TRBJ1-6, with D perhaps matching TRBD1 (6 bases). Written as DNA, the CDR3 is TGTGCCAGCAGTTTCCTGCAGGGGAGAAATTCACCCCTCCACTTT. Translating gives CASSFLQGRNSPLHF.